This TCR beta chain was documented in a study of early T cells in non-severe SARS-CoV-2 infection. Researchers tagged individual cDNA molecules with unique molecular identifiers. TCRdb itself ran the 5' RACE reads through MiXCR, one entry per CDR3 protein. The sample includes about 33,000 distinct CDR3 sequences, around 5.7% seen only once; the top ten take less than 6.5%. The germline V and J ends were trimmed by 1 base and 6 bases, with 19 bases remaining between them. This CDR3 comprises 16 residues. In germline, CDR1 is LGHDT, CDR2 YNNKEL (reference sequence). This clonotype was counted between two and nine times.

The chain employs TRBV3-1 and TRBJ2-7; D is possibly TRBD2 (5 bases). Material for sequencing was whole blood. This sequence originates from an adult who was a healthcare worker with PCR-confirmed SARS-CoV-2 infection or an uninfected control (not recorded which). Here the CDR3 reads CASSQVVGDGGSEQYF. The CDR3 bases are TGTGCCAGCAGCCAAGTTGTGGGAGATGGTGGATCCGAGCAGTACTTC.